This is a list of T cell receptor beta chains from one sample in a study of identical twins. TCRdb independently ran MiXCR on the 5' RACE reads; one entry per CDR3 protein. The sample has about 890,000 distinct CDR3 sequences; about 12% are singletons. These records were also assigned to another study, of yellow fever vaccine responses in identical twins.

The sequencing input was PBMCs. The receptors shown here come from a woman aged 18 to 35 in good health. CDR3s include the opening cysteine and the closing phenylalanine or tryptophan. The D gene is left open where the match is weak. Rows give clone size only sometimes, using once, few, many, or a class for an expanded clone.

d_gene: .; v_gene: TRBV27; abundance: .; j_gene: TRBJ2-7; CDR3aa: CASNPVRSSYEQYF; CDR3nt: TGTGCCAGCAATCCAGTGAGGAGCTCCTACGAGCAGTACTTC
d_gene: TRBD2; v_gene: TRBV12-3/TRBV12-4; abundance: .; j_gene: TRBJ2-1; CDR3aa: CASSPTSGRADEQFF; CDR3nt: TGTGCCAGCAGCCCTACTAGCGGGAGGGCCGATGAGCAGTTCTTC
d_gene: .; v_gene: TRBV27; abundance: .; j_gene: TRBJ2-1; CDR3aa: CASSFRGGIEASQFF; CDR3nt: TGTGCCAGCAGTTTTAGGGGAGGAATAGAAGCTTCGCAGTTCTTC
d_gene: TRBD2; v_gene: TRBV3-1; abundance: few; j_gene: TRBJ2-1; CDR3aa: CASSQDVLAGALSSSYNEQFF; CDR3nt: TGTGCCAGCAGCCAAGACGTTCTAGCGGGGGCCTTGTCGAGCTCCTACAATGAGCAGTTCTTC
d_gene: TRBD2; v_gene: TRBV12-3/TRBV12-4; abundance: .; j_gene: TRBJ2-1; CDR3aa: CASSLALLAGRGNEQFF; CDR3nt: TGTGCCAGCAGTTTAGCGCTCCTAGCGGGGCGTGGGAATGAGCAGTTCTTC
d_gene: .; v_gene: TRBV6-1; abundance: .; j_gene: TRBJ1-1; CDR3aa: CATIKRGNTEAFF; CDR3nt: TGTGCCACCATCAAGCGGGGAAACACTGAAGCTTTCTTT
d_gene: .; v_gene: TRBV7-9; abundance: .; j_gene: TRBJ2-2; CDR3aa: CASQDSPGTGELFF; CDR3nt: TGTGCCAGCCAGGACTCTCCTGGCACCGGGGAGCTGTTTTTT
d_gene: .; v_gene: TRBV27; abundance: .; j_gene: TRBJ1-1; CDR3aa: CASSSGMRTEAFF; CDR3nt: TGTGCCAGCAGTTCAGGGATGAGGACTGAAGCTTTCTTT
d_gene: .; v_gene: TRBV18; abundance: .; j_gene: TRBJ1-2; CDR3aa: CARNTQRLLGNGYTF; CDR3nt: TGTGCCAGGAACACCCAACGATTGCTTGGGAATGGCTACACCTTC
d_gene: TRBD2; v_gene: TRBV4-2; abundance: few; j_gene: TRBJ2-6; CDR3aa: CASSQKPARLAGASGANVLTF; CDR3nt: TGTGCCAGCAGCCAAAAGCCGGCCAGACTAGCGGGAGCTTCTGGGGCCAACGTCCTGACTTTC
d_gene: TRBD2; v_gene: TRBV4-1; abundance: few; j_gene: TRBJ2-3; CDR3aa: CASSQEVEREYTDTQYF; CDR3nt: TGCGCCAGCAGCCAAGAGGTGGAGCGGGAGTACACAGATACGCAGTATTTT
d_gene: .; v_gene: TRBV11-2; abundance: many; j_gene: TRBJ2-2; CDR3aa: CASSWTPNTGELFF; CDR3nt: TGTGCCAGCAGCTGGACACCTAACACCGGGGAGCTGTTTTTT
d_gene: TRBD2; v_gene: TRBV6-1; abundance: .; j_gene: TRBJ2-3; CDR3aa: CASSELLAGVTDTQYF; CDR3nt: TGTGCCAGCAGTGAACTACTAGCGGGGGTCACAGATACGCAGTATTTT
d_gene: TRBD1; v_gene: TRBV6-1; abundance: .; j_gene: TRBJ1-4; CDR3aa: CASSGRQGREKLFF; CDR3nt: TGTGCCAGCAGTGGCCGACAGGGCCGTGAAAAACTGTTTTTT
d_gene: TRBD1; v_gene: TRBV20-1; abundance: .; j_gene: TRBJ2-3; CDR3aa: CSADRDRDTDTQYF; CDR3nt: TGCAGTGCTGACCGGGACAGGGACACAGATACGCAGTATTTT
d_gene: .; v_gene: TRBV4-1; abundance: .; j_gene: TRBJ1-2; CDR3aa: CASSQESPGRHYGYTF; CDR3nt: TGCGCCAGCAGCCAAGAATCGCCCGGACGTCACTATGGCTACACCTTC
d_gene: TRBD1; v_gene: TRBV15; abundance: many; j_gene: TRBJ2-3; CDR3aa: CATKTGKEDTQYF; CDR3nt: TGTGCCACCAAGACAGGGAAGGAGGATACGCAGTATTTT